The 18 T cell receptor beta chains below were found in one sample sequenced in a study of patients and donors after allogeneic stem cell transplantation. One entry per CDR3 protein, called by TCRdb with MiXCR from the RT-PCR reads. The sample comprises roughly 150,000 distinct CDR3 sequences, 24% of which are singletons, and about 24% rests with the top ten. The source material was blood, either unsorted or a sorted T cell fraction (not recorded which). Receptor source: a human donor who was either an allogeneic HSCT recipient or a stem cell or donor lymphocyte infusion donor (not recorded which). It is not recorded whose cells these are; they may come from a transplant donor.

The genes are TRBV5-1 and TRBJ2-1; 12 bases agree with TRBD2. Germline values: CDR1 SGHRS, CDR2 YFSETQ. This CDR3 has 15 residues. V lost 3 bases and J lost 7; bases outside the gene matches: 5. The CDR3 DNA follows: TGCGCCAGCAGCTCGACTAGCGGGAGAGGGAATGAGCAGTTCTTC. This gives the protein CASSSTSGRGNEQFF.

This clonotype has just a few counts. In nucleotides, the CDR3 is TGTGCCAGCAGCTTGAGAGGGGGATACTACGAGCAGTACTTC. It specifies CASSLRGGYYEQYF. V and J are TRBV5-6 and TRBJ2-7; D perhaps matches TRBD1 (6 bases). The germline V gene has CDR1 SGHDT and CDR2 YYEEEE. The CDR3 has 14 residues. The ends were cut back, 1 base at V and 3 bases at J, with 11 bases in the middle. Filled out from reference TRBV5-6 and TRBJ2-7, the complete variable domain reads DAGVTQSPTHLIKTRGQQVTLRCSPKSGHDTVSWYQQALGQGPQFIFQYYEEEERQRGNFPDRFSGHQFPNYSSELNVNALLLGDSALYLCASSLRGGYYEQYFGPGTRLTVT.

In this sample, this clonotype turned up a few times. The chain couples TRBV12-3 or TRBV12-4 to TRBJ1-1; D remains ambiguous. V gave up 2 bases and J gave up 4 bases, with 14 bases separating them. The CDR3 totals 15 residues. Here the CDR3 reads CASSLSGPWLTEAFF. For the CDR3, the DNA is TGTGCCAGCAGTTTAAGCGGGCCCTGGCTCACTGAAGCTTTCTTT.

This clonotype was seen many times. CDR3 sequence (DNA): TGTGCCAGCACCGCAGGAGATATGAACACTGAAGCTTTCTTT. It is translated as CASTAGDMNTEAFF. The rearrangement uses TRBV12-3 or TRBV12-4 and TRBJ1-1, with D uncertain. Deletions cut 7 bases from V and 0 bases from J, with 12 bases between. There are 14 residues in the CDR3.

This clonotype was seen only a few times. The rearrangement links TRBV5-1 to TRBJ1-2, with D possibly TRBD1 on 6 matching bases. The germline V gene encodes CDR1 SGHRS and CDR2 YFSETQ. V gave up 2 bases and J gave up 6 bases, with 8 bases separating them. This CDR3 comprises 12 residues. The CDR3 protein is CASSFGGDGYTF. The CDR3 DNA reads TGCGCCAGCAGCTTTGGGGGCGATGGCTACACCTTC.

The chain has TRBV20-1 and TRBJ2-3, with D perhaps TRBD2 (6 bases). The CDR3 runs to 14 residues. Germline CDR1 and CDR2: DFQATT and SNEGSKA (reference sequence). The ends were cut back, 3 bases at V and 3 bases at J, with 13 bases in the middle. CDR3 sequence: CSASPRGRTDTQYF. CDR3 bases: TGCAGTGCTAGTCCGCGGGGACGAACAGATACGCAGTATTTT.

This clonotype was picked up many times. J is TRBJ1-1 and V is TRBV6-2 or TRBV6-3, with unresolved D. Germline CDR1 and CDR2: MNHEY and SVGEGT. V gave up 0 bases and J gave up 1 base, with 0 bases separating them. The CDR3 has 12 residues. The DNA of the CDR3 is TGTGCCAGCAGTTACTCGAACACTGAAGCTTTCTTT. Protein sequence: CASSYSNTEAFF.

Only a few counts were recorded for this clonotype. The chain employs TRBV3-1 and TRBJ2-5, with no clear D. CDR1 is LGHDT, CDR2 YNNKEL, per germline (reference sequence). The CDR3 spans 15 residues. Trimming cost V 5 bases and J 5 bases, with 18 bases left between them. The CDR3 here is CASSTETPFWETQYF. The CDR3 bases are TGTGCCAGCAGCACAGAGACACCTTTTTGGGAGACCCAGTACTTC.

This clonotype was detected many times. This chain uses TRBV25-1 with TRBJ1-1; D unresolved. The CDR3 loop spans 13 amino acids. V was cut by 1 base and J by 6 bases, with 9 bases left in between. In germline, CDR1 is MGHDK, CDR2 SYGVNS. CDR3 loop: CASSESGIPEAFF. The CDR3 DNA reads as TGTGCCAGCAGTGAATCGGGCATCCCTGAAGCTTTCTTT.

This clonotype occurred a few times. The chain joins TRBV7-2 to TRBJ1-5; a possible D gene is TRBD1 (5 bases). This CDR3 region has 14 residues. Trimming took 5 bases from V and 7 from J, leaving 15 bases between them. Germline V gene data show CDR1 as SGHTA and CDR2 as FQGNSA. Here the CDR3 DNA reads TGTGCCAGCAGCCCGGCCCCTTCAGGGCAGCCCCAGCATTTT. It translates to CASSPAPSGQPQHF.

CDR3 residues: CSALGTRISYEQYF. CDR3 coding DNA: TGCAGTGCGTTAGGGACTAGGATATCCTACGAGCAGTACTTC. This sequence joins TRBV20-1 and TRBJ2-7, with TRBD2 matching 8 bases. This CDR3 is built from 14 residues. V shed 6 bases and J 1 base; nucleotides not matched to a gene: 8. Germline V gene sequence: CDR1 DFQATT, CDR2 SNEGSKA (reference sequence).

This clonotype appeared a few times. The gene calls are TRBV29-1 and TRBJ1-1, with D hard to call. CDR1 is SQVTM and CDR2 is ANQGSEA in the germline V gene. This CDR3 is built from 14 residues. The V and J ends lost 2 bases and 1 base respectively, with 11 bases between them. This chain's CDR3 is CSVERYPANTEAFF. CDR3 nucleotide sequence: TGCAGCGTTGAACGGTACCCAGCGAACACTGAAGCTTTCTTT.

The chain carries TRBV7-9 and TRBJ1-3; 8 positions agree with TRBD1. V gave up 4 bases and J gave up 0 bases; unmatched junction bases: 2. Germline CDR1 reads SEHNR; CDR2 reads FQNEAQ (reference sequence). This CDR3 is built from 15 residues. The CDR3 coding sequence is TGTGCCAGCAGCTGGACAGGGCACTCTGGAAACACCATATATTTT. Its protein product is CASSWTGHSGNTIYF.

As concerns this clonotype: Being one base from a much bigger clone, this may be a read error. This chain uses TRBV5-6 with TRBJ1-4, with D unresolved. Germline loops: CDR1 SGHDT, CDR2 YYEEEE. The CDR3 totals 11 residues. The CDR3 is CASSAGEKLIF. CDR3 nucleotide sequence: TGTGCCAGCAGCGCAGGTGAAAAACTGATTTTT.

At least ten counts were recorded for this clonotype. CDR3 nucleotides: TGTGCCAGCAGTTTCTGGGGGGCGCGGGATGGCTACACCTTC. Encoded protein: CASSFWGARDGYTF. The gene calls are TRBV12-3 or TRBV12-4 and TRBJ1-2; D perhaps matches TRBD1 (6 bases). V gave up 3 bases and J gave up 6 bases, with 14 bases separating them. This CDR3 contains 14 residues.

This clonotype was observed a handful of times. A single base separates this from a much larger clone, so it may be a read error. The chain is built from TRBV5-6 and TRBJ1-1; D is uncertain. The germline V and J ends were trimmed by 2 bases and 0 bases, with 2 bases remaining between them. This CDR3 contains 12 residues. Germline assignment: CDR1 SGHDT and CDR2 YYEEEE. The CDR3 nucleotides read TGTGCCAGCAGCTTCATGAACACTGAAGCTTTCTTT. Protein product: CASSFMNTEAFF. The whole variable domain, remainder taken from reference TRBV5-6 and TRBJ1-1, is DAGVTQSPTHLIKTRGQQVTLRCSPKSGHDTVSWYQQALGQGPQFIFQYYEEEERQRGNFPDRFSGHQFPNYSSELNVNALLLGDSALYLCASSFMNTEAFFGQGTRLTVV.

This clonotype was detected a few times. The chain joins TRBV18 to TRBJ1-1; D not resolved. The germline V and J ends were trimmed by 2 bases and 3 bases, with 10 bases remaining between them. The CDR3 is 14 amino acids. CDR1 and CDR2 (germline): KGHSH, LQKENI. DNA of the CDR3: TGTGCCAGCTCACCAGGGGAGGAGTACACTGAAGCTTTCTTT. Translating it yields CASSPGEEYTEAFF.

The chain is built from TRBV10-2 and TRBJ2-2, with 10 bases matching TRBD2. There are 16 residues in the CDR3. V was pared by 7 bases and J by 1 base, with 6 bases of the junction left unmatched. The germline gives CDR1 WSHSY, CDR2 SAAADI. In nucleotides, the CDR3 is TGCGCCAGCAAGAGAGCGGGAGGGGGGAACACCGGGGAGCTGTTTTTT. Translating it yields CASKRAGGGNTGELFF.